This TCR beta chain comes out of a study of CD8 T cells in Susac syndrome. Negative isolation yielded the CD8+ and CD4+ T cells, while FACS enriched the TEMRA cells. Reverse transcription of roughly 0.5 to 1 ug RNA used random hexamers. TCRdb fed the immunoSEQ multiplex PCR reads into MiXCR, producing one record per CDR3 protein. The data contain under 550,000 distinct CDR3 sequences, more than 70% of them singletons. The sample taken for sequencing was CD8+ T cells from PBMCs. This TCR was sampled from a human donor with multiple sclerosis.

In DNA, the CDR3 is TGTGCCAGCAGCCAAGGGCAGGGCCTTCAAGAGACCCAGTACTTC. It is translated as CASSQGQGLQETQYF. The chain combines TRBV3-1 with TRBJ2-5; weak D call: TRBD1 (5 bases). V gave up 1 base and J gave up 2 bases, with 11 bases separating them. Per germline, CDR1 LGHDT and CDR2 YNNKEL (reference sequence). There are 15 residues in the CDR3.